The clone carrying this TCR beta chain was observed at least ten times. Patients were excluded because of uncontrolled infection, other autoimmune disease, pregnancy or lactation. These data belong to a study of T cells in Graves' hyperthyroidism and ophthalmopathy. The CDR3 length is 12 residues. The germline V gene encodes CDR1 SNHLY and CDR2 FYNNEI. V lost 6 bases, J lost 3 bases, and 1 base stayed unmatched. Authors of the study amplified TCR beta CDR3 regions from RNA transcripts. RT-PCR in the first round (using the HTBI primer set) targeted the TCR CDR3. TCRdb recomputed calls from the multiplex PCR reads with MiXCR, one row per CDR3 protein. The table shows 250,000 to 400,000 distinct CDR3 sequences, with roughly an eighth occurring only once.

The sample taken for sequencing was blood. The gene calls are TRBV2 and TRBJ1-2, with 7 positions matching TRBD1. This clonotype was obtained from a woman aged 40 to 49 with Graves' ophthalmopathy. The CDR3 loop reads CASSGTDYGYTF. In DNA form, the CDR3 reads TGTGCCAGCAGCGGGACAGACTATGGCTACACCTTC.